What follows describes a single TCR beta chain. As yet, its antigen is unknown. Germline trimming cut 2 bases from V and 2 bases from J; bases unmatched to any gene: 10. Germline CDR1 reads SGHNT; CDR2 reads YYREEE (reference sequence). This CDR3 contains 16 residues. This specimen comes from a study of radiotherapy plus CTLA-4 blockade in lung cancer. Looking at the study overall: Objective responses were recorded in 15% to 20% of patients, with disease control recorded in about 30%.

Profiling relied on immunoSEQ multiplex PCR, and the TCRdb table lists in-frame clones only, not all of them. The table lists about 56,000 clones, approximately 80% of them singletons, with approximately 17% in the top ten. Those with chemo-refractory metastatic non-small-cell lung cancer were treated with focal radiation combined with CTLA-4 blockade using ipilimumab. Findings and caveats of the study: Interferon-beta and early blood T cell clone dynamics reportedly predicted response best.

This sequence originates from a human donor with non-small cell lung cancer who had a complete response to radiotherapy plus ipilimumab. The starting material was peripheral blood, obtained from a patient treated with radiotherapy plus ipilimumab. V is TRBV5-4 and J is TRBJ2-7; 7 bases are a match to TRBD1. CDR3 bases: TGTGCCAGCAGCTTAGGCCTCGGGACAGCCGCCTACGAGCAGTACTTC. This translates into CASSLGLGTAAYEQYF.